A single TCR beta chain is shown here with its context. The ends were cut back, 5 bases at V and 6 bases at J, with 22 bases in the middle. Germline V CDR1 and CDR2: MDHEN, SYDVKM. CDR3 size: 16 residues. These data originate in a study of cytomegalovirus exposure and HLA in healthy donors. Background on the study: An earlier analysis found 110 million or so unique TCR beta sequences from about 179 million T cells.

Researchers ran the PCR with 60 Vbeta and 13 Jbeta primers. Only in-frame clones appear in the TCRdb table, and some are missing; sequencing was by immunoSEQ multiplex PCR. The top ten clones hold about 1.7% of a sample with roughly 190,000 clones, 81% of them seen once. This sequence joins TRBV28 and TRBJ2-5; weak D call: TRBD1 (5 bases). Source material: PBMCs. The TCR comes from a man younger than 35 in good health and CMV-seronegative. CDR3 coding DNA: TGTGCCAGCAGTCTCTTTGGCGGACCAAGGGGAAAGACCCAGTACTTC. As protein: CASSLFGGPRGKTQYF.